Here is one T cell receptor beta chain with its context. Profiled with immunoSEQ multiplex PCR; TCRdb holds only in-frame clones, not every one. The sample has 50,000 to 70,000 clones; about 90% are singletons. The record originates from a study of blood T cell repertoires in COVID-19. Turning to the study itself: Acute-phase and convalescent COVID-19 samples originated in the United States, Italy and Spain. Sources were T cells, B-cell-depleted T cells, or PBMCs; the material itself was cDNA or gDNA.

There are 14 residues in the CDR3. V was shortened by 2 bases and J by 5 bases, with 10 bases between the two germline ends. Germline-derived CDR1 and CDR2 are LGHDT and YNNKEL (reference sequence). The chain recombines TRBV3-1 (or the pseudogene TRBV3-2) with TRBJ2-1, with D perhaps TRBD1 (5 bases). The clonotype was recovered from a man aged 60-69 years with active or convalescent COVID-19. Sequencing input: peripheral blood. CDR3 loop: CASSQLLQDNEQFF. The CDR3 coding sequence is TGTGCCAGCAGCCAACTACTACAGGACAATGAGCAGTTCTTC.